The 7 T cell receptor beta chains below come from one sample, sequenced in a study of T cell clones after liver transplantation. The protocol was immunoSEQ multiplex PCR, while the TCRdb copy is restricted to in-frame clones and leaves out a portion. The sample records more than 45,000 clones, about 73% being singletons. Sequences were derived from CD4+ T cells from blood, sampled at the approximately 16-month timepoint. The origin of the receptors is a human patient who received a liver transplant. The T cells may partly be graft donor cells.

The genes are TRBV5-1 and TRBJ1-3, with 7 bases matching TRBD1. Trimming removed 0 bases from V and 8 bases from J; junction bases left unmatched: 11. Germline V lookup: CDR1 SGHRS, CDR2 YFSETQ. CDR3 length: 16 amino acids. The CDR3 sequence is CASSLAPTGTLHTIYF. The CDR3 DNA sequence: TGCGCCAGCAGCTTGGCCCCGACAGGGACTCTCCACACCATATATTTT.

This clone was seen only a few times. The chain couples TRBV11-2 to TRBJ2-3; possible D gene TRBD2, 5 bases. This CDR3 is 15 amino acids long. Germline values: CDR1 SGHAT, CDR2 FQNNGV. Trimming took off 2 bases at V and 0 bases at J, with 9 bases between the two ends. In nucleotides, the CDR3 is TGTGCCAGCAGCTTAATAACGGGAAGCACAGATACGCAGTATTTT. Its protein product is CASSLITGSTDTQYF.

This clone is medium-sized (0.01 to 0.1%) in the sample. The chain joins TRBV7-6 to TRBJ2-1; D might be TRBD1 (6 bases). The V and J ends lost 0 bases and 8 bases respectively, with 14 bases between them. This CDR3 region has 15 residues. Per the germline V gene, CDR1 is SGHVS and CDR2 is FNYEAQ. For the CDR3, the DNA is TGTGCCAGCAGCTTAGCGGGGGCGCCTCGGGATGAGCAGTTCTTC. Translation gives CASSLAGAPRDEQFF.

The chain recombines TRBV21-1 with TRBJ2-7; whether TRBD1, the table's D call, matches the DNA was not checked. TRBV21-1 is listed as a pseudogene. The CDR3 is 19 residues long. CDR3 nucleotides: TGTGCCAGCAGCAAAGAGGTCCCGGGACAGCTGGTTATTTCCTACGAGCAGTACGTC. Translated, it gives CASSKEVPGQLVISYEQYV.

This sequence joins TRBV11-2 and TRBJ1-1, with D possibly being TRBD1 (5 bases). CDR3 size: 14 residues. Deletions cut 2 bases from V and 6 bases from J, with 13 bases between. Germline CDR1 SGHAT, CDR2 FQNNGV. The CDR3 loop reads CASSLIGVGAEAFF. The CDR3 DNA is TGTGCCAGCAGCTTAATAGGGGTTGGGGCTGAAGCTTTCTTT. Using reference TRBV11-2 and TRBJ1-1 for the parts outside the CDR3, the full variable domain is EAGVAQSPRYKIIEKRQSVAFWCNPISGHATLYWYQQILGQGPKLLIQFQNNGVVDDSQLPKDRFSAERLKGVDSTLKIQPAKLEDSAVYLCASSLIGVGAEAFFGQGTRLTVV.

The J gene is TRBJ2-7, the V gene TRBV11-2, with 7 bases that match TRBD2. The junction had 6 bases not matched to a gene; V was cut back by 5 bases and J by 2 bases. The germline V gene has CDR1 SGHAT and CDR2 FQNNGV. This CDR3 is 14 amino acids long. CDR3 sequence (DNA): TGTGCCAGCAGCGAAAACGGGGGGACCTACGAGCAGTACTTC. Encoded protein: CASSENGGTYEQYF.

The V call is TRBV6-6, the J call TRBJ2-5, with D maybe TRBD2 (6 bases). The germline V gene has CDR1 MNHNY and CDR2 SVGAGI (reference sequence). Trimming removed 0 bases at V and 6 bases at J, with 8 bases between. The CDR3 contains 13 residues. For the CDR3, the DNA is TGTGCCAGCAGTTACTCGGAGGGAAAGACCCAGTACTTC. Translating it yields CASSYSEGKTQYF.